These T cell receptor beta chains were read from a single sample in a study of blood T cell repertoires in COVID-19. Clones were sequenced by immunoSEQ multiplex PCR, and TCRdb holds only the in-frame ones, with some missing. The sample comprises about 29,000 clones, 70% to 90% of which are singletons, and approximately 3.4% rests with the top ten. What was sequenced was peripheral blood. The receptor set was obtained from a human donor in a cohort sampled during active COVID-19. Each CDR3 is given with its conserved first and last residue. D genes are given only for firm matches. Clone size, where shown, is once, few, many, or a class for clones that have expanded.

>TRBJ1-1|TRBV6-2/TRBV6-3|TRBD1|-
TGTGCCAGCAGTACCCGACAGGGTGGCACTGAAGCTTTCTTT
CASSTRQGGTEAFF
>TRBJ1-1|TRBV27|-|-
TGTGCCAGCAGTAATACAGGGTTAACTGAAGCTTTCTTT
CASSNTGLTEAFF
>TRBJ1-1|TRBV29-1|-|-
TGCAGCGTTGGAGCCGAGAACACTGAAGCTTTCTTT
CSVGAENTEAFF
>TRBJ2-3|TRBV7-9|-|-
TGTGCCAGCAGCTTAAAAGCGCGTAGGGATACGCAGTATTTT
CASSLKARRDTQYF
>TRBJ2-7|TRBV7-2|TRBD2|-
TGTGCCAGCAGTCAGAGAGTGGGGGGGGCCTACGAGCAGTACTTC
CASSQRVGGAYEQYF
>TRBJ2-1|TRBV29-1|TRBD1|-
TGCAGCGTTGGACAGGGGGCTAACAGGGGAAATGAGCAGTTCTTC
CSVGQGANRGNEQFF
>TRBJ2-5|TRBV27|TRBD2|large
TGTGCCAGCAGTGAGGGACTAGCGGGGCTCCAAGAGACCCAGTACTTC
CASSEGLAGLQETQYF
>TRBJ2-1|TRBV11-3|-|few
TGTGCCAGCAGCTTAGATTTTAGGGGTATGAGCTCCTACAATGAGCAGTTCTTC
CASSLDFRGMSSYNEQFF
>TRBJ1-1|TRBV5-4|TRBD1|-
TGTGCCAGCAGCACACAGGGGGCTAACACTGAAGCTTTCTTT
CASSTQGANTEAFF
>TRBJ2-7|TRBV6-4|TRBD2|-
TGTGCCAGCAGTGACTCGGGCGGGGGGCCCTACGAGCAGTACTTC
CASSDSGGGPYEQYF
>TRBJ2-5|TRBV5-6|-|-
TGTGCCAGCAGCTTGGTCAGTCAAGAGACCCAGTACTTC
CASSLVSQETQYF
>TRBJ1-6|TRBV25-1|TRBD1|-
TGTGCCAGCAGTGATGGACAGGGCTATAATTCACCCCTCCACTTT
CASSDGQGYNSPLHF
>TRBJ1-2|TRBV15|-|-
TGTGCCACCAGCCCTGACCAGAACTATGACTACACCTTC
CATSPDQNYDYTF
>TRBJ1-1|TRBV7-9|TRBD1|few
TGTGCCAGCAGCTGGTGGGGACAGGGATTCACTGAAGCTTTCTTT
CASSWWGQGFTEAFF
>TRBJ2-1|TRBV4-1|-|-
TGCGCCAGCAGCCCGTTTTTTGACAGCTACAATGAGCAGTTCTTC
CASSPFFDSYNEQFF
>TRBJ1-1|TRBV5-5|TRBD1|-
TGTGCCAGCAGCGCGCACAGGGGAAACACTGAAGCTTTCTTT
CASSAHRGNTEAFF
>TRBJ1-1|TRBV28|-|-
TGTGCCAGCAGTTTCCCACAGGGCTTGATGAACACTGAAGCTTTCTTT
CASSFPQGLMNTEAFF
>TRBJ2-7|TRBV6-1|TRBD1|-
TGTGCCAGCAGTGAGGGACAGGAGTACCCAACCTACGAGCAGTACTTC
CASSEGQEYPTYEQYF
>TRBJ1-1|TRBV2|-|-
TGTGCCAGCAGTGAAATGGGGAGTGGGGACACTGAAGCTTTCTTT
CASSEMGSGDTEAFF
>TRBJ1-5|TRBV19|-|-
TGTGCCAGTAACAGGGTTGATTGGGGCAATCAGCCCCAGCATTTT
CASNRVDWGNQPQHF